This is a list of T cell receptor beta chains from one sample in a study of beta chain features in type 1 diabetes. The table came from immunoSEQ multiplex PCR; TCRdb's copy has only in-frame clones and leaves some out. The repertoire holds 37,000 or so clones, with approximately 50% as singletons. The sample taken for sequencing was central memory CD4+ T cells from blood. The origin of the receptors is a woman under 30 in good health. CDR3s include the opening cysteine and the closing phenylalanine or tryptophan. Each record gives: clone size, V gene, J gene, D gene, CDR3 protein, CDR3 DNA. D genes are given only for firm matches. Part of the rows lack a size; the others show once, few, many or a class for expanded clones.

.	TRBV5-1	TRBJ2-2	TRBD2	CASRLAHTGELFF	TGCGCCAGCAGACTAGCGCACACCGGGGAGCTGTTTTTT
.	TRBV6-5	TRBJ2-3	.	CASTNRAGGTDTQYF	TGTGCCAGCACCAATAGGGCAGGGGGCACAGATACGCAGTATTTT
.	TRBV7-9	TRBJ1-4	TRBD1	CASSQGTGVNEKLFF	TGTGCCAGCAGCCAGGGGACAGGGGTTAATGAAAAACTGTTTTTT
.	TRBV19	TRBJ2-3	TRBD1	CASQDRGRTDTQYF	TGTGCCAGCCAGGACAGGGGACGGACAGATACGCAGTATTTT
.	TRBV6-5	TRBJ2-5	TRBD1	CASSWDRKETQYF	TGTGCCAGCAGCTGGGACAGGAAAGAGACCCAGTACTTC
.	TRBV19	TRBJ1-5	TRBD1	CASSGDRGQPQHF	TGTGCCAGTAGTGGGGACAGGGGACAGCCCCAGCATTTT
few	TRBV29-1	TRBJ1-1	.	CSGRQTNTEAFF	TGCAGCGGCCGACAGACGAACACTGAAGCTTTCTTT
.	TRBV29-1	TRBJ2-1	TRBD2	CSVGSMSGREFF	TGCAGCGTTGGATCTATGAGCGGGAGAGAGTTCTTC
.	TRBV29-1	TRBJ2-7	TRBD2	CSVESSGGTVTYEQYF	TGCAGCGTTGAATCCTCGGGGGGGACGGTGACCTACGAGCAGTACTTC
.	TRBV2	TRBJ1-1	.	CASSVKQTGTEAFF	TGTGCCAGCAGTGTTAAACAAACGGGCACTGAAGCTTTCTTT
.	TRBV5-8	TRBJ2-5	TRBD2	CASSLGTSGHQETQYF	TGTGCCAGCAGCCTGGGGACTAGCGGTCATCAAGAGACCCAGTACTTC
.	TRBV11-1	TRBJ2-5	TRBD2	CASSFSTSGKQETQYF	TGTGCCAGCAGCTTCTCGACTAGCGGGAAACAAGAGACCCAGTACTTC
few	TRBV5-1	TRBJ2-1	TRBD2	CASTSGSHYNEQFF	TGCGCCAGCACTAGCGGGTCTCATTACAATGAGCAGTTCTTC
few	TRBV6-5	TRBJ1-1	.	CASSYDGGLFTEAFF	TGTGCCAGCAGTTACGACGGGGGGTTATTCACTGAAGCTTTCTTT
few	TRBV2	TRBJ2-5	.	CASSDRDSDETQYF	TGTGCCAGCAGCGACCGGGACTCCGATGAGACCCAGTACTTC
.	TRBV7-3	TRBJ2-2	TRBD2	CASSSGGGSNTGELFF	TGTGCCAGCAGCTCCGGCGGGGGGTCGAACACCGGGGAGCTGTTTTTT
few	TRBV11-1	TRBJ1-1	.	CASSPDTEAFF	TGTGCCAGCAGCCCCGACACTGAAGCTTTCTTT
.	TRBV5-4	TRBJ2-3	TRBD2	CASSLKAGATDTQYF	TGTGCCAGCAGCCTCAAAGCGGGAGCGACAGATACGCAGTATTTT
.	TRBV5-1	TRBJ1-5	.	CASSLRERSQPQHF	TGCGCCAGCAGCTTGAGAGAGAGGTCTCAGCCCCAGCATTTT
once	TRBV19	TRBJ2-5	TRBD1	CASGTGTQETQYF	TGTGCCAGCGGGACAGGGACACAAGAGACCCAGTACTTC
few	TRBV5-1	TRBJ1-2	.	CASSRTDSYGYTF	TGCGCCAGCAGCCGTACTGACAGCTATGGCTACACCTTC
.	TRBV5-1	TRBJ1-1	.	CASSLGPGIMNTEAFF	TGCGCCAGCAGCTTGGGTCCAGGAATCATGAACACTGAAGCTTTCTTT
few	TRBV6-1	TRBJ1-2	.	CASSEGTGDYGYTF	TGTGCCAGCAGTGAGGGAACCGGGGATTATGGCTACACCTTC
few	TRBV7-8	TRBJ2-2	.	CASSTRQPGELFF	TGTGCCAGCAGCACACGACAGCCCGGGGAGCTGTTTTTT
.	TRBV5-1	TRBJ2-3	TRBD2	CASSQDGEGRADTQYF	TGCGCCAGCAGCCAGGACGGGGAGGGAAGGGCAGATACGCAGTATTTT
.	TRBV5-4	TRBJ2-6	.	CASSSMGGHSSGANVLTF	TGTGCCAGCAGTTCGATGGGGGGGCACTCCTCTGGGGCCAACGTCCTGACTTTC
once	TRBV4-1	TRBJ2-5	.	CASSQQGLQQETQYF	TGCGCCAGCAGCCAACAGGGGCTACAGCAAGAGACCCAGTACTTC
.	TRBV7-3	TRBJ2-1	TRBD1	CASSEGQGNYNEQFF	TGTGCCAGCAGCGAAGGACAGGGTAACTACAATGAGCAGTTCTTC
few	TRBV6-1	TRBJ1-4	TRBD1	CASSMGQKEKLFF	TGTGCCAGCAGTATGGGACAGAAGGAAAAACTGTTTTTT